The rows below give T cell receptor beta chains drawn from one sample of a study of CD8 T cells in ankylosing spondylitis. In TCRdb, the 5' RACE reads were re-called with MiXCR into one record per CDR3 protein. The sample consists of tens of thousands of distinct CDR3 sequences, 6% of them appearing once. Sequencing was done on a sample of blood, either unsorted or a sorted T cell fraction (not recorded which). All receptors come from a male donor with ankylosing spondylitis or in good health (not recorded which). The CDR3 runs from the conserved cysteine through the conserved F or W. The D gene is left open where the match is weak. Not all rows give a size; the values are once, few, many and, for expanded clones, a class.

.,.,TRBV5-1,TRBJ2-3,TGCGCCAGCAGGTTGACGGGGTTCACAGATACGCAGTATTTT,CASRLTGFTDTQYF
many,.,TRBV7-3,TRBJ2-1,TGTGCCAGCAGCGGGGAGAGGGGGGGGAACTCCTACAATGAGCAGTTCTTC,CASSGERGGNSYNEQFF
many,.,TRBV12-3/TRBV12-4,TRBJ2-1,TGTGCCAGCAGTTTTTCGGACTCGGGTGAGCAGTTCTTC,CASSFSDSGEQFF
many,.,TRBV19,TRBJ2-2,TGTGCCAGTAGGCGAATCCGAGACATAGATACCGGGGAGCTGTTTTTT,CASRRIRDIDTGELFF
many,.,TRBV14,TRBJ2-7,TGTGCCAGCAGCCACAGGGCCCTCTACGAGCAGTACTTC,CASSHRALYEQYF
many,.,TRBV29-1,TRBJ2-3,TGCAGCGTTGAATTTCGAGGGAGCACAGATACGCAGTATTTT,CSVEFRGSTDTQYF
many,.,TRBV13,TRBJ2-1,TGTGCCAGCAGCTTATCCAGGGTGAATGAGCAGTTCTTC,CASSLSRVNEQFF
many,TRBD2,TRBV28,TRBJ2-5,TGTGCCAGCAGTTTACCCGGACTAGCGGGAGGAACCCAAGAGACCCAGTACTTC,CASSLPGLAGGTQETQYF
many,TRBD1,TRBV20-1,TRBJ2-4,TGCAGTGCCGACCAGTCTACAGGGGGCCCCAAAAACATTCAGTACTTC,CSADQSTGGPKNIQYF
many,.,TRBV20-1,TRBJ1-1,TGCAGTGCTAGAGATCAAAACCTTCGGGCTGAAGCTTTCTTT,CSARDQNLRAEAFF
many,.,TRBV20-1,TRBJ2-3,TGCAGTGCTCAGAGGGGTAGCACAGATACGCAGTATTTT,CSAQRGSTDTQYF
many,.,TRBV7-2,TRBJ2-5,TGTGCCAGCAGCCCTTGGGAGACCCAGTACTTC,CASSPWETQYF
.,TRBD1,TRBV5-1,TRBJ2-7,TGCGCCAGCAGCTTGACAGGGGTTTTCGAGCAGTACTTC,CASSLTGVFEQYF
many,TRBD2,TRBV29-1,TRBJ2-1,TGCAGCGGGGGCTCGACTAGCGGGATCTCCAATGAGCAGTTCTTC,CSGGSTSGISNEQFF
many,.,TRBV5-1,TRBJ2-7,TGCGCCAGCAGCTTGGGATGGAATACTCGGAACGAGCAGTACTTC,CASSLGWNTRNEQYF
.,TRBD1,TRBV4-2,TRBJ1-2,TGTGCCAGCAGCCAAGATAAGACAGGGAACTGTGGCTACACCTTC,CASSQDKTGNCGYTF
many,.,TRBV18,TRBJ2-5,TGTGCCAGCCTTGACCGGGACTCTGTCGGGGAGACCCAGTACTTC,CASLDRDSVGETQYF
many,.,TRBV7-9,TRBJ2-1,TGTGCCAGCAGCCCCCCCGGGGGTGTGCCCTACAATGAGCAGTTCTTC,CASSPPGGVPYNEQFF
many,.,TRBV7-8,TRBJ2-2,TGTGCCAGCAGCTTAGAGGGACACGCGAACACCGGGGAGCTGTTTTTT,CASSLEGHANTGELFF
many,.,TRBV20-1,TRBJ2-1,TGCAGTGCTAGTGACGCTTTAGACGTATCTAGCGTTCTGCAGTTCTTC,CSASDALDVSSVLQFF
.,.,TRBV6-1,TRBJ1-1,TGTGCCAGCAGTACAAAAGGGGAAGAAGCTTTCTTT,CASSTKGEEAFF
many,.,TRBV5-1,TRBJ2-2,TGCGCCAGCAGCTTGAATCCGGCACGAGTAGGGGCCGGGGAGCTGTTTTTT,CASSLNPARVGAGELFF
many,.,TRBV21-1,TRBJ2-7,TGTGCCAGCAGCAAAAAGGCAGGGGGATCTCTCTCCTACGAGCAGTACTTC,CASSKKAGGSLSYEQYF
many,TRBD2,TRBV29-1,TRBJ2-7,TGCAGCTGTGGTGGCGGCGGGAGCTACGAGCAGTACTTC,CSCGGGGSYEQYF
.,.,TRBV21-1,TRBJ2-7,TGTGCCAGCACCCAAAGGATCTACGAGCAGTACTTC,CASTQRIYEQYF
many,TRBD2,TRBV24-1,TRBJ2-1,TGTGCCACCGAGAGAGCGGGAGGAGATATCGGTGAGCAGTTCTTC,CATERAGGDIGEQFF
many,.,TRBV5-1,TRBJ2-7,TGCGCCAGCAGCTGGGGGCAGTCCGGGGAGCAGTACTTC,CASSWGQSGEQYF
many,.,TRBV7-7,TRBJ2-1,TGTGCTAGCAGCTTAGCACCTAGCCCTAGTTACAATGAGCAGTTCTTC,CASSLAPSPSYNEQFF
many,TRBD1,TRBV5-1,TRBJ1-2,TGCGCCAGCAGCTTCACGGGACAGGGTAACGGCTACACCTTC,CASSFTGQGNGYTF
many,.,TRBV10-3,TRBJ2-3,TGTGCCAGTTCGGTTCAAGATACGCAGTATTTT,CASSVQDTQYF
many,TRBD2,TRBV9,TRBJ2-3,TGTGCCAGCAGCGTATGGAGCGGGGGTACGCAGTATTTT,CASSVWSGGTQYF
many,TRBD2,TRBV6-1,TRBJ2-1,TGTGCCAGCAGTGACGCAGCGGGGGAGTACAATGAGCAGTTCTTC,CASSDAAGEYNEQFF
many,.,TRBV19,TRBJ1-2,TGTGCCAGTACCCAGGGCCATGCTGTCTATGGCTACACCTTC,CASTQGHAVYGYTF
many,.,TRBV12-3/TRBV12-4,TRBJ2-1,TGTGCCAGCAGGACCTCGGAGTGGGGATACAATGAGCAGTTCTTC,CASRTSEWGYNEQFF
many,.,TRBV20-1,TRBJ1-2,TGCAGTGCTAGTCGGGACCACTCTAACTATGGCTACACCTTC,CSASRDHSNYGYTF
many,TRBD1,TRBV28,TRBJ1-1,TGTGCCAGCAGTTTGGGGGAGACAGGGCGAAACACTGAAGCTTTCTTT,CASSLGETGRNTEAFF
many,TRBD2,TRBV2,TRBJ2-4,TGTGCCAGCAGTGGGACTAGGGAAAACATTCAGTACTTC,CASSGTRENIQYF
many,TRBD1,TRBV3-1,TRBJ2-5,TGTGCCAGCAGCCGCACGACAGGGATGGAGACCCAGTACTTC,CASSRTTGMETQYF
many,TRBD1,TRBV28,TRBJ2-5,TGTGCCAGCAGTTTAGGGGGGGGACAGGGAGGCGAGACCCAGTACTTC,CASSLGGGQGGETQYF
many,.,TRBV5-1,TRBJ1-1,TGCGCCAGCAGTCCCGATTTGAACACTGAAGCTTTCTTT,CASSPDLNTEAFF